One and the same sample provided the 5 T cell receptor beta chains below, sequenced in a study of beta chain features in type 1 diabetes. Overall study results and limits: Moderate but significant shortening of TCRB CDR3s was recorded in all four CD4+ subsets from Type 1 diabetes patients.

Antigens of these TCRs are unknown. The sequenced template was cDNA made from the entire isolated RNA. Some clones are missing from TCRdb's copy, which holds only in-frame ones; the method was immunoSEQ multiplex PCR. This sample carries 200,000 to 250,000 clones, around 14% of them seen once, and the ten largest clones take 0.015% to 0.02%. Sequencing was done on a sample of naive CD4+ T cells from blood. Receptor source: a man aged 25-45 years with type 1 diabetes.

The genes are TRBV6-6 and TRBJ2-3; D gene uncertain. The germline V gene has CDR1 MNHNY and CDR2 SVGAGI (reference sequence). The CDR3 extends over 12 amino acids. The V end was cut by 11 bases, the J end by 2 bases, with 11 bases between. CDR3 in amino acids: CASHNPTDTQYF. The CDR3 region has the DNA TGTGCCTCGCACAACCCCACAGATACGCAGTATTTT.

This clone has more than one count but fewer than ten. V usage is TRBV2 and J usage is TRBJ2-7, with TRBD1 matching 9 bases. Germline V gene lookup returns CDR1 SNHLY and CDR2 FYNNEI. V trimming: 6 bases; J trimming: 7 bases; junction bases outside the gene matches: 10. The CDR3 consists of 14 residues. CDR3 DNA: TGTGCCAGCAGGGAACAGGGGGCGGCTGGGGAGCAGTACTTC. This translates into CASREQGAAGEQYF. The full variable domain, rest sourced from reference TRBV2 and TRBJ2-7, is EPEVTQTPSHQVTQMGQEVILRCVPISNHLYFYWYRQILGQKVEFLVSFYNNEISEKSEIFDDQFSVERPDGSNFTLKIRSTKLEDSAMYFCASREQGAAGEQYFGPGTRLTVT.

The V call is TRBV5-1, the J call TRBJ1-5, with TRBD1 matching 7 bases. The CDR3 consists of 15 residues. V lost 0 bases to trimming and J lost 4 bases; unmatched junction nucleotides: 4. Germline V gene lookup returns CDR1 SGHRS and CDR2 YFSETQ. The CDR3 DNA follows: TGCGCCAGCAGCTTGGGAGGGGGCGATAATCAGCCCCAGCATTTT. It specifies CASSLGGGDNQPQHF.

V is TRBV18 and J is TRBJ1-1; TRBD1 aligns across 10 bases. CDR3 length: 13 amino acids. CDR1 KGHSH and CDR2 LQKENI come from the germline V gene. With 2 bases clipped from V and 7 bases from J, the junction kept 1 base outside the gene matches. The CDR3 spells CASSPGDRGEAFF. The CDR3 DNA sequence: TGTGCCAGCTCACCAGGGGACAGGGGTGAAGCTTTCTTT. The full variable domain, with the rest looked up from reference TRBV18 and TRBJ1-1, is NAGVMQNPRHLVRRRGQEARLRCSPMKGHSHVYWYRQLPEEGLKFMVYLQKENIIDESGMPKERFSAEFPKEGPSILRIQQVVRGDSAAYFCASSPGDRGEAFFGQGTRLTVV.

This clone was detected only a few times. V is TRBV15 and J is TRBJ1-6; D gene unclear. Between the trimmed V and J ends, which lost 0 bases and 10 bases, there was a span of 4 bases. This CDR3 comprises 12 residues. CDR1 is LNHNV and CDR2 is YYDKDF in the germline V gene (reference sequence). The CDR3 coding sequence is TGTGCCACCAGCAGAGATTCGTCACCCCTCCACTTT. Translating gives CATSRDSSPLHF.